One sample yielded the 3 T cell receptor beta chains listed below, sequenced in a study of Ad26.COV2.S vaccination and SARS-CoV-2 variants. Stated treatment: some 20 received Ad26.COV2.S at low or high dose, single or two shots; 5 received placebo; per-sample allocation not given. All samples were drawn on day 63, counting from the first vaccine or placebo injection. Profiling relied on immunoSEQ multiplex PCR, and the TCRdb table lists in-frame clones only, not all of them. The data hold 440,000 or so clones, with approximately 90% observed a single time. The sample in question was peripheral blood, obtained in a trial of Ad26.COV2.S vaccine versus placebo. These receptors all come from a person between 18 and 59 years old who received the Ad26.COV2.S COVID-19 vaccine or a placebo.

Points on this clone: Other DNA sequences in the same sample also yield this CDR3. This rearrangement joins TRBV11-2 to TRBJ1-1; D uncertain. CDR3 length: 13 amino acids. CDR1 is SGHAT, CDR2 FQNNGV, per germline. V dropped 1 base and J dropped 5 bases, with 8 bases sitting between them. Written as DNA, the CDR3 is TGTGCCAGCAGCTTAGTCGGTGGAACTGAAGCTTTCTTT. Translated, it gives CASSLVGGTEAFF.

This clone has only a few counts. The chain uses TRBV19 and TRBJ1-5, with D uncertain. The CDR3 spans 15 residues. Trimming stripped 5 bases from V and 3 bases from J, with 14 bases between. CDR1 and CDR2 from the germline V gene are LNHDA and SQIVND (reference sequence). CDR3 loop: CASSWTGDDNQPQHF. CDR3 DNA: TGTGCCAGTAGTTGGACGGGAGACGACAATCAGCCCCAGCATTTT.

This rearrangement joins TRBV18 to TRBJ2-7, with D hard to call. V was pared by 3 bases and J by 0 bases, with 12 bases between. Germline V gene sequence: CDR1 KGHSH, CDR2 LQKENI. This CDR3 contains 15 residues. The CDR3 loop is CASSPITTDSYEQYF. DNA of the CDR3: TGTGCCAGCTCACCCATCACGACGGACTCCTACGAGCAGTACTTC.